Each of the 4 T cell receptor beta chains below was sequenced from the same sample in a study of blood T cell repertoires in COVID-19. Produced via immunoSEQ multiplex PCR; TCRdb's table is partial and in-frame only. The table records hundreds of thousands of clones, approximately 90% of them present only once. Sequencing was carried out using PBMCs or T cells enriched from blood (not recorded which). These receptor sequences come from a young woman who had recovered from COVID-19.

This clone appeared a single time. The J gene is TRBJ2-7, the V gene TRBV25-1, with D perhaps TRBD1 (5 bases). Germline CDR1 is MGHDK and CDR2 is SYGVNS. This CDR3 contains 17 residues. Trimming removed 1 base from V and 5 bases from J, with 21 bases in between. The CDR3 DNA reads TGTGCCAGCAGTGAATTAATGAGCCAGGGAAGGAAGAACGAGCAGTACTTC. Protein: CASSELMSQGRKNEQYF.

The chain couples TRBV3-1 (or the pseudogene TRBV3-2) to TRBJ1-1; tentative D call: TRBD1 (5 bases). With 2 bases removed from V and 4 bases from J, the gap between germline ends came to 11 bases. This CDR3 contains 14 residues. CDR1 is LGHDT and CDR2 is YNNKEL in the germline V gene (reference sequence). The DNA of the CDR3 is TGTGCCAGCAGCCAAAAGGGGATGTCCACTGAAGCTTTCTTT. Its protein is CASSQKGMSTEAFF.

CDR3 sequence reads: CASSYVGQGLGSPLHF. The DNA for the CDR3 is TGTGCCAGCAGCTACGTCGGACAGGGATTAGGTTCACCCCTCCACTTT. The chain joins TRBV27 to TRBJ1-6; TRBD1 matches at 8 bases. From germline, CDR1 is MNHEY and CDR2 SMNVEV (reference sequence). V was pared by 6 bases and J by 9 bases, with 13 bases of the junction left unmatched. The CDR3 loop spans 16 amino acids.

The chain joins TRBV5-1 to TRBJ2-3; TRBD2 matches 9 bases. In germline, CDR1 is SGHRS, CDR2 YFSETQ. V shed 7 bases and J 5 bases; nucleotides not matched to a gene: 11. CDR3 length: 15 amino acids. The CDR3 sequence is CASSIGGGAGDTQYF. The CDR3 DNA follows: TGCGCCAGCTCAATTGGCGGGGGGGCCGGAGATACGCAGTATTTT.